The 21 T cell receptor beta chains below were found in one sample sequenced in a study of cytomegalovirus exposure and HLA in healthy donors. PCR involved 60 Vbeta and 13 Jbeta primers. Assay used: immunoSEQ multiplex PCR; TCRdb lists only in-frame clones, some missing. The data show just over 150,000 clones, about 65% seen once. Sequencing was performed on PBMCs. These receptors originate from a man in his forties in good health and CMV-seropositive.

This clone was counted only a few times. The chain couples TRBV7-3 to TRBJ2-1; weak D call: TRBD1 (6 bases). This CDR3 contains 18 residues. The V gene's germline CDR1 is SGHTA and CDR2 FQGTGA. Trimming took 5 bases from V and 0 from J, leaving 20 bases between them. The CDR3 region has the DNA TGTGCCAGCAGCCAATTGCCCAGGGGCCCAAGCTCCTACAATGAGCAGTTCTTC. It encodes CASSQLPRGPSSYNEQFF.

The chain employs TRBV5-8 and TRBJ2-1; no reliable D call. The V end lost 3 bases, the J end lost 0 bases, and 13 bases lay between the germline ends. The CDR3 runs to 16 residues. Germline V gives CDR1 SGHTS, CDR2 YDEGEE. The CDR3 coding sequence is TGTGCCAGCAGCTCCTTGACTGCGCGCTCCTACAATGAGCAGTTCTTC. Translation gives CASSSLTARSYNEQFF.

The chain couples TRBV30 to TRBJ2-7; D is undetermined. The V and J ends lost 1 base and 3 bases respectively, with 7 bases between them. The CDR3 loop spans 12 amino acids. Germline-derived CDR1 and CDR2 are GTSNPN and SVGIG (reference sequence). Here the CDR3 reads CAWSATIYEQYF. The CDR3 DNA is TGTGCCTGGAGTGCGACAATCTACGAGCAGTACTTC.

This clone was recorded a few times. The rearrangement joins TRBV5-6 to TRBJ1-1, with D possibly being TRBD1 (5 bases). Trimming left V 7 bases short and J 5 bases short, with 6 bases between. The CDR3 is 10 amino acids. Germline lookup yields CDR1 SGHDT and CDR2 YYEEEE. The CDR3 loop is CASGGTEAFF. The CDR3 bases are TGTGCCAGCGGGGGGACTGAAGCTTTCTTT.

The CDR3 DNA sequence: TGCGCCAGCAGCCCAGGGACTAGCGAGACCTACGAGCAGTACTTC. This sequence encodes CASSPGTSETYEQYF. The chain has TRBV5-1 and TRBJ2-7; TRBD2 agrees at 10 bases. Trimming removed 4 bases from V and 2 bases from J; junction bases left unmatched: 6. The CDR3 loop spans 15 amino acids. Germline CDR1 is SGHRS and CDR2 is YFSETQ.

The DNA for the CDR3 is TGTGCTAGTGGTTTGGGGTCGACAGGGAGAGAGACCCAGTACTTC. It specifies CASGLGSTGRETQYF. The chain uses TRBV12-5 and TRBJ2-5, with 7 bases that match TRBD1. Looked up from germline, CDR1 is LGHNT and CDR2 is FRNRAP. CDR3 size: 15 residues. Trimming cost V 1 base and J 4 bases; bases outside gene matches: 6.

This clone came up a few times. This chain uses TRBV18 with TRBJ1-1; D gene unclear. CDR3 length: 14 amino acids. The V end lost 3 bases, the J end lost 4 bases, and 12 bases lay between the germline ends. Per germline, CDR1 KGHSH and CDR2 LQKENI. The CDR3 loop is CASSPAAGVTEAFF. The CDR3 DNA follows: TGTGCCAGCTCACCCGCTGCAGGCGTCACTGAAGCTTTCTTT.

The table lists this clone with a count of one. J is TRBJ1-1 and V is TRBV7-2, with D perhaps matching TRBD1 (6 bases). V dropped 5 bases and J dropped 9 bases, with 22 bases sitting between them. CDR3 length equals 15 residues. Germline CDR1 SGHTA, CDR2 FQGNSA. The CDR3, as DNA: TGTGCCAGCAGCCTCTTTGGGGACAAAGCTCTAAAAGCTTTCTTT. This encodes CASSLFGDKALKAFF.

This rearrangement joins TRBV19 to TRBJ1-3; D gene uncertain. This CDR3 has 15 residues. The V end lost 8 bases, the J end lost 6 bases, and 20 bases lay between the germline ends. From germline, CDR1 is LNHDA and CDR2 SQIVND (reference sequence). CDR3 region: CASPPLIEILNTIYF. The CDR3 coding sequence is TGTGCCAGTCCACCATTGATAGAGATCCTAAACACCATATATTTT.

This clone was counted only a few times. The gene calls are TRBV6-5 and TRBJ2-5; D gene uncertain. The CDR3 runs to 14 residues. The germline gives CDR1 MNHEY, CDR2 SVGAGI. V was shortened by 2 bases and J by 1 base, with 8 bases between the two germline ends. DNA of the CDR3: TGTGCCAGCAGTTACAGCCTACTCCAAGAGACCCAGTACTTC. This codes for CASSYSLLQETQYF.

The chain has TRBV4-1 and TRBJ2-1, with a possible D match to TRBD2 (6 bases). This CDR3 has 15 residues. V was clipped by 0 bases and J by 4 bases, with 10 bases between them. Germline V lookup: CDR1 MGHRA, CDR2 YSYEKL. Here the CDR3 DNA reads TGCGCCAGCAGCCAAGAGGGGGGTAGATACAATGAGCAGTTCTTC. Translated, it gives CASSQEGGRYNEQFF.

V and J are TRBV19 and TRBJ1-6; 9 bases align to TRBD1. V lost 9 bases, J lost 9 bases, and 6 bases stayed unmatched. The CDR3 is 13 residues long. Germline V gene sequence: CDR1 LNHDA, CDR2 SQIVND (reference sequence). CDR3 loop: CASKGQGGSPLHF. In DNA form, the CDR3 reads TGTGCCAGCAAGGGACAGGGAGGTTCACCCCTCCACTTT.

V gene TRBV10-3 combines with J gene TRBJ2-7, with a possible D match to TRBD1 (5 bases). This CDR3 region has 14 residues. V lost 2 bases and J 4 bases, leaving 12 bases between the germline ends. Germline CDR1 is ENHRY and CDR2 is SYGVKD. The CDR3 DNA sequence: TGTGCCATCAGTGAGACAGGCGTCAGATACGAGCAGTACTTC. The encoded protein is CAISETGVRYEQYF.

The CDR3 here is CASSSAPSNEKLFF. Here the CDR3 DNA reads TGTGCCAGCAGCTCTGCGCCTTCAAATGAAAAACTGTTTTTT. The rearrangement joins TRBV7-9 to TRBJ1-4; unclear D gene. With 4 bases removed from V and 5 bases from J, the gap between germline ends came to 11 bases. CDR3 size: 14 residues. CDR1 SEHNR and CDR2 FQNEAQ come from the germline V gene (reference sequence).

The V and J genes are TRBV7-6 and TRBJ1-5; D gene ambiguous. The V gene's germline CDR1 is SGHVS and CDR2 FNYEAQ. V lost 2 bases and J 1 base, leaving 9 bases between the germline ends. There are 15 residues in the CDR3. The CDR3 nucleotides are TGTGCCAGCAGCTTATCTGGGCGCAGCAATCAGCCCCAGCATTTT. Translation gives CASSLSGRSNQPQHF.

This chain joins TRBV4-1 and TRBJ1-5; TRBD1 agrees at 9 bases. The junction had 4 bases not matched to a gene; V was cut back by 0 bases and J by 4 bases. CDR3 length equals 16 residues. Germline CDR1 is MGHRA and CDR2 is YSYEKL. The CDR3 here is CASSQDGGQGNQPQHF. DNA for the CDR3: TGCGCCAGCAGCCAAGATGGGGGACAGGGAAATCAGCCCCAGCATTTT.

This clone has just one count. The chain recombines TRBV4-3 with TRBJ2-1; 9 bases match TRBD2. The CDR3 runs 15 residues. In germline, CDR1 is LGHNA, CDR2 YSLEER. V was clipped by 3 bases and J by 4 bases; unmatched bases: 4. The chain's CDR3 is CASSQLAGSYNEQFF. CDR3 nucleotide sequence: TGCGCCAGCAGCCAGCTAGCGGGGTCTTACAATGAGCAGTTCTTC.

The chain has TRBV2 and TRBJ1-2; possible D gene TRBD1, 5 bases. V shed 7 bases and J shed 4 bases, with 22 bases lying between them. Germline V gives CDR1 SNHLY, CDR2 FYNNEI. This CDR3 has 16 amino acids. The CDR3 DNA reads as TGTGCCAGCATCCCCGGTCTCGGACGACAGAGCTATGGCTACACCTTC. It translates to CASIPGLGRQSYGYTF.

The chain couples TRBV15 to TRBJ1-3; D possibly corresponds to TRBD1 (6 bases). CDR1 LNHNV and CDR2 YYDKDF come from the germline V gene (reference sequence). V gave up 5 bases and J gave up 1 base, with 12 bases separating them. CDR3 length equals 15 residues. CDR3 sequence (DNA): TGTGCCACCAGCCCATTCACAGGGTCTGGAAACACCATATATTTT. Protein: CATSPFTGSGNTIYF. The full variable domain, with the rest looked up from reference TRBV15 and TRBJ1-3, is DAMVIQNPRYQVTQFGKPVTLSCSQTLNHNVMYWYQQKSSQAPKLLFHYYDKDFNNEADTPDNFQSRRPNTSFCFLDIRSPGLGDTAMYLCATSPFTGSGNTIYFGEGSWLTVV.

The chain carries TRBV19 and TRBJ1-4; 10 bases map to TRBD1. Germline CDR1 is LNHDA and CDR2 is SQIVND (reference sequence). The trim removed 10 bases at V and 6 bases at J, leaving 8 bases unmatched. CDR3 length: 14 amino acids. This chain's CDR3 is CATRRTGGDEKLFF. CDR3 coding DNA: TGTGCCACCCGGCGGACAGGGGGGGATGAAAAACTGTTTTTT.

CDR3 loop: CASSREGGYQETQYF. The CDR3 bases are TGTGCCAGCAGCCGGGAGGGGGGATATCAAGAGACCCAGTACTTC. This chain joins TRBV11-1 and TRBJ2-5, with 8 nucleotides matching TRBD2. J was trimmed by 2 bases and V by 5 bases; bases with no gene match: 7. This CDR3 is built from 15 residues. Germline V gene sequence: CDR1 SGHAT, CDR2 FQDESV (reference sequence).